The entry below describes one T cell receptor (beta chain). Its antigen is not known. Unmatched junction bases numbered 14, after V lost 6 bases and J lost 0 bases. Per the germline V gene, CDR1 is KGHSH and CDR2 is LQKENI. The CDR3 is 19 residues long. These data are taken from a study of T cell responses to AZD1222 COVID-19 vaccine. Study results and limitations: All repertoire sampling was performed exclusively after the peak T cell response.

Assay: immunoSEQ multiplex PCR; the TCRdb copy retains only in-frame clones and omits some. The sample has about 55,000 clones; 87% are singletons. Sample: peripheral blood, taken on day 0 of AZD1222 vaccination. The chain links TRBV18 to TRBJ2-6; 7 nucleotides match TRBD1. The source of this sequence is an adult in good health. The CDR3 loop reads CASSLTTGAFSSGANVLTF. The CDR3 DNA sequence: TGTGCCAGCTCGCTAACAACAGGGGCCTTTAGCTCTGGGGCCAACGTCCTGACTTTC. Supplemented by reference TRBV18 and TRBJ2-6, the full variable domain reads NAGVMQNPRHLVRRRGQEARLRCSPMKGHSHVYWYRQLPEEGLKFMVYLQKENIIDESGMPKERFSAEFPKEGPSILRIQQVVRGDSAAYFCASSLTTGAFSSGANVLTFGAGSRLTVL.